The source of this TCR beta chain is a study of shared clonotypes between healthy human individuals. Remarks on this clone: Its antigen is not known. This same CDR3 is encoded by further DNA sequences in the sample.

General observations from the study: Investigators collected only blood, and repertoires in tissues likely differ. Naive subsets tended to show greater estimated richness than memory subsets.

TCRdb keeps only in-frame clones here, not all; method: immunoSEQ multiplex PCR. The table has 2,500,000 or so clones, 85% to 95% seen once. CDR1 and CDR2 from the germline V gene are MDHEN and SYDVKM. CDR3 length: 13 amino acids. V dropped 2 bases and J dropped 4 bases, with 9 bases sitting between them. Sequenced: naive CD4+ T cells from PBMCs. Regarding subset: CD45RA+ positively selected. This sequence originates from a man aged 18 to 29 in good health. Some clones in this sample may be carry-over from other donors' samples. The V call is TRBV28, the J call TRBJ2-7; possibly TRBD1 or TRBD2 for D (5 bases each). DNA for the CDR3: TGTGCCAGCAGTTTAGGGACGGTATACGAGCAGTACTTC. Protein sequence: CASSLGTVYEQYF.